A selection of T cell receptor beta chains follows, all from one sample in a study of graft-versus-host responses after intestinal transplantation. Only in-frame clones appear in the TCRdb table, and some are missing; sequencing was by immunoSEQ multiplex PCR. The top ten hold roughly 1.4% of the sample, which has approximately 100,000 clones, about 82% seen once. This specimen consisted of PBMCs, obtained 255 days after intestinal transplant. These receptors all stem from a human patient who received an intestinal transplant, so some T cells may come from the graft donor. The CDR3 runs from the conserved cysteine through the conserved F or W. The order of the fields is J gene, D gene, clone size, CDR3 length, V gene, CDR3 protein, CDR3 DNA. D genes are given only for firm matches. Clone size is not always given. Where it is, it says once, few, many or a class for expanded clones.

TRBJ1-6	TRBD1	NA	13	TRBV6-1	CASATGGISPLHF	TGTGCCAGCGCAACAGGGGGTATTTCACCCCTCCACTTT
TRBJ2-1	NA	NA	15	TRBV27	CASSFGGKGYNEQFF	TGTGCCAGCAGTTTTGGCGGGAAGGGATACAATGAGCAGTTCTTC
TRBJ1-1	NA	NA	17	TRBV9	CASSMAGLGRLNTEAFF	TGTGCCAGCAGCATGGCGGGTCTCGGACGCTTGAACACTGAAGCTTTCTTT
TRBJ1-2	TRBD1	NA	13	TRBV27	CASRPTGEGGYTF	TGTGCCAGCAGACCTACAGGGGAAGGTGGCTACACCTTC
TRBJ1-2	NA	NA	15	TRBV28	CASSLREGLGYGYTF	TGTGCCAGCAGTTTAAGAGAGGGTTTGGGCTATGGCTACACCTTC
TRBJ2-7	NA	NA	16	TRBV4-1	CASSQDTAGAPAEQYF	TGCGCCAGCAGCCAAGACACGGCGGGGGCCCCTGCCGAGCAGTACTTC
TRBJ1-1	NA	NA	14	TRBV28	CASSFRRVGTEAFF	TGTGCCAGCAGTTTCCGCAGGGTAGGGACTGAAGCTTTCTTT
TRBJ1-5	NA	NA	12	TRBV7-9	CASSSPNQPQHF	TGTGCCAGCAGCTCACCAAATCAGCCCCAGCATTTT
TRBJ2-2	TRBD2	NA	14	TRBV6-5	CASSYGGGTGELFF	TGTGCCAGCAGTTACGGGGGGGGCACCGGGGAGCTGTTTTTT
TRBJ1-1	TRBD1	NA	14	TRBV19	CASRATGVNTEAFF	TGTGCCAGTAGAGCGACAGGGGTCAACACTGAAGCTTTCTTT
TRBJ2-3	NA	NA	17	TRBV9	CASSVDGQAITTDTQYF	TGTGCCAGCAGCGTAGATGGTCAGGCCATCACCACAGATACGCAGTATTTT
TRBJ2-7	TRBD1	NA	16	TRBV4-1	CASSQETGKVFGEQYF	TGCGCCAGCAGCCAAGAGACAGGGAAGGTGTTCGGGGAGCAGTACTTC
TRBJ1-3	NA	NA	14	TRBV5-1	CASSWGTAGNTIYF	TGCGCCAGCAGCTGGGGGACGGCTGGAAACACCATATATTTT
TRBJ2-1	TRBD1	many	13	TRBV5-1	CASRSTGVNEQFF	TGCGCCAGCAGGTCGACAGGGGTCAATGAGCAGTTCTTC
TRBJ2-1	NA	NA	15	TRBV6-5	CASSLRQAGYNEQFF	TGTGCCAGCAGTCTTCGACAGGCGGGCTACAATGAGCAGTTCTTC
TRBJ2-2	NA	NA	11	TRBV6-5	CASSYVGELFF	TGTGCCAGCAGTTACGTCGGGGAGCTGTTTTTT
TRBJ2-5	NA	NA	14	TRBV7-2	CASSLGDGQETQYF	TGTGCCAGCAGCTTAGGGGACGGCCAAGAGACCCAGTACTTC
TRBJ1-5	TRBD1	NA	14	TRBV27	CASSPDRGGQPQHF	TGTGCCAGCAGTCCCGACAGGGGCGGTCAGCCCCAGCATTTT
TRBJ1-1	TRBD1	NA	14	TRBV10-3	CAISEDRAGTEAFF	TGTGCCATCAGTGAGGACAGGGCCGGCACTGAAGCTTTCTTT
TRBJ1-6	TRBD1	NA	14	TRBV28	CASSYQGGNSPLHF	TGTGCCAGCAGTTATCAGGGGGGTAATTCACCCCTCCACTTT
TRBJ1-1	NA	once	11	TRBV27	CASRRGTEAFF	TGTGCCAGCCGCCGTGGGACTGAAGCTTTCTTT
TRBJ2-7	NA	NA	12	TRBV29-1	CSVAPGAHEQYF	TGCAGCGTTGCCCCGGGGGCCCACGAGCAGTACTTC
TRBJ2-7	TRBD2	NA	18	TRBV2	CASSEYRGTSGISYEQYF	TGTGCCAGCAGTGAATATAGGGGGACTAGCGGGATCTCCTACGAGCAGTACTTC
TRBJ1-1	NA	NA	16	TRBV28	CASSLALEGEKTEAFF	TGTGCCAGCAGTTTAGCATTGGAGGGCGAGAAAACTGAAGCTTTCTTT
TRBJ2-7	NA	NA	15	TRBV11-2	CASSVSGTHSYEQYF	TGTGCCAGCAGCGTCTCCGGGACTCACTCCTACGAGCAGTACTTC
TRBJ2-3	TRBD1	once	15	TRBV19	CASSKGTASTDTQYF	TGTGCCAGTAGTAAAGGGACAGCTAGCACAGATACGCAGTATTTT
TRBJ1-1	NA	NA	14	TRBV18	CASSPRQTNTEAFF	TGTGCCAGCTCACCACGACAAACAAACACTGAAGCTTTCTTT
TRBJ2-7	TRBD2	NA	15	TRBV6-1	CASSGGTSGSYEQYF	TGTGCCAGCAGTGGGGGGACTAGCGGCTCCTACGAGCAGTACTTC
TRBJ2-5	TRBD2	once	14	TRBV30	CAWSGGGTRKTQYF	TGTGCCTGGAGCGGGGGGGGGACACGGAAGACCCAGTACTTC
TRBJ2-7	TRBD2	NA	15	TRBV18	CASSSASGGPYEQYF	TGTGCCAGCTCCTCGGCTAGCGGGGGGCCCTACGAGCAGTACTTC
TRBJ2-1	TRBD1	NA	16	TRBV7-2	CASSSDRVISGNEQFF	TGTGCCAGCAGCTCGGACAGGGTAATTTCAGGGAATGAGCAGTTCTTC
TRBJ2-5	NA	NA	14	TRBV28	CASSFPRAGETQYF	TGTGCCAGCAGTTTCCCCCGGGCGGGGGAGACCCAGTACTTC
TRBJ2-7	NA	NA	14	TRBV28	CASSLGGPFYEQYF	TGTGCCAGCAGTTTGGGGGGGCCGTTCTACGAGCAGTACTTC
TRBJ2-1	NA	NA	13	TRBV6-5	CASSPGTPNEQFF	TGTGCCAGCAGCCCCGGGACTCCCAATGAGCAGTTCTTC
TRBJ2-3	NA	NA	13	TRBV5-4	CASSQRAGDTQYF	TGTGCCAGCAGCCAGAGGGCTGGGGATACGCAGTATTTT
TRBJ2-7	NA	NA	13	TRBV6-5	CASSLGQFGEQYF	TGTGCCAGCAGCCTCGGACAATTCGGCGAGCAGTACTTC
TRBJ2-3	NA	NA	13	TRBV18	CASSPPNKDTQYF	TGTGCCAGCTCACCTCCCAATAAGGATACGCAGTATTTT
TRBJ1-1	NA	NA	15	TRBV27	CASSSIGEMNTEAFF	TGTGCCAGCAGCTCCATTGGGGAGATGAACACTGAAGCTTTCTTT